This entry is about one T cell receptor (beta chain). The entry originates in a study of shared T cell receptors in the human thymus. CDR3 length: 16 residues. Trimming removed 0 bases at V and 2 bases at J, with 12 bases between. Germline values: CDR1 MNHEY, CDR2 SMNVEV (reference sequence). TCRdb keeps only in-frame clones here, not all; method: immunoSEQ multiplex PCR. The sample includes about 660,000 clones, roughly 90% seen only once; the top ten take 0.0095% to 0.011%. A further study also used this sample, focusing on human thymus T cells. That work adds: Obtained as resections during corrective heart surgery, the thymus tissue was then studied. Among thymic and blood repertoires, usage of V and J genes appeared biased.

Source material: thymocytes. The chain links TRBV27 to TRBJ2-3, with a tentative D call TRBD2 (5 bases). This TCR derives from a boy in the first two years of life with a congenital heart defect. The CDR3 sequence: CASSLSGEPNTDTQYF. Written as DNA, the CDR3 is TGTGCCAGCAGTTTATCCGGGGAACCCAACACAGATACGCAGTATTTT.